This is a list of T cell receptor beta chains from one sample in a study of blood T cell repertoires in COVID-19. Profiling relied on immunoSEQ multiplex PCR, and the TCRdb table lists in-frame clones only, not all of them. The table lists around 270,000 clones, roughly 88% of them singletons. The sample consisted of peripheral blood. The receptors were sampled from a human donor with COVID-19, enrolled during active disease. The donor label of this sample is uncertain. Each CDR3 is given with its conserved first and last residue. The order of the fields is CDR3 protein, CDR3 DNA, V gene, clone size, D gene, J gene. D genes are given only for firm matches. Part of the rows lack a size; the others show once, few, many or a class for expanded clones.

cdr3_aa: CASSTLTGAEAFF; cdr3_nt: TGTGCCAGCAGTACCCTGACAGGGGCAGAAGCTTTCTTT; v_call: TRBV6-2/TRBV6-3; clone_size: NA; d_call: TRBD1; j_call: TRBJ1-1
cdr3_aa: CASSFDRGPGEKLFF; cdr3_nt: TGCGCCAGCAGCTTCGACAGGGGGCCAGGTGAAAAACTGTTTTTT; v_call: TRBV5-1; clone_size: NA; d_call: TRBD1; j_call: TRBJ1-4
cdr3_aa: CASSTNPTGADYNEQFF; cdr3_nt: TGCGCCAGCAGCACTAACCCCACAGGGGCTGACTACAATGAGCAGTTCTTC; v_call: TRBV5-1; clone_size: NA; d_call: TRBD1; j_call: TRBJ2-1
cdr3_aa: CASSTRQFNEKLFF; cdr3_nt: TGTGCCAGTAGTACCCGACAGTTTAATGAAAAACTGTTTTTT; v_call: TRBV19; clone_size: NA; d_call: NA; j_call: TRBJ1-4
cdr3_aa: CASSPGLAGAREQYF; cdr3_nt: TGTGCCAGCAGCCCAGGACTAGCGGGAGCACGCGAGCAGTACTTC; v_call: TRBV7-9; clone_size: once; d_call: TRBD2; j_call: TRBJ2-7
cdr3_aa: CASSFRAGGETQYF; cdr3_nt: TGTGCCAGCAGCTTTCGGGCAGGGGGAGAGACCCAGTACTTC; v_call: TRBV7-2; clone_size: NA; d_call: TRBD1; j_call: TRBJ2-5
cdr3_aa: CASSKDWSSYNEQFF; cdr3_nt: TGTGCCAGCAGCAAAGACTGGAGCTCCTACAATGAGCAGTTCTTC; v_call: TRBV11-2; clone_size: NA; d_call: NA; j_call: TRBJ2-1
cdr3_aa: CSVDPDTEAFF; cdr3_nt: TGCAGCGTTGACCCCGACACTGAAGCTTTCTTT; v_call: TRBV29-1; clone_size: NA; d_call: NA; j_call: TRBJ1-1
cdr3_aa: CASSLTSGGYEQYF; cdr3_nt: TGCGCCAGCAGCTTGACTAGCGGGGGTTACGAGCAGTACTTC; v_call: TRBV5-1; clone_size: once; d_call: TRBD2; j_call: TRBJ2-7
cdr3_aa: CASSPGTGAPVPYEQYF; cdr3_nt: TGTGCCAGCTCACCAGGGACAGGGGCCCCCGTACCCTACGAGCAGTACTTC; v_call: TRBV18; clone_size: once; d_call: TRBD1; j_call: TRBJ2-7
cdr3_aa: CASSRLAEGWSEQYF; cdr3_nt: TGTGCCAGCAGTCGACTAGCGGAGGGTTGGAGCGAGCAGTACTTC; v_call: TRBV28; clone_size: NA; d_call: TRBD2; j_call: TRBJ2-7
cdr3_aa: CAWSPPGQPEETQYF; cdr3_nt: TGTGCCTGGAGTCCCCCGGGACAGCCCGAAGAGACCCAGTACTTC; v_call: TRBV30; clone_size: NA; d_call: TRBD1; j_call: TRBJ2-5
cdr3_aa: CASSLGDRRQNIQYF; cdr3_nt: TGTGCCAGCAGCTTAGGGGACAGGCGCCAAAACATTCAGTACTTC; v_call: TRBV7-2; clone_size: NA; d_call: TRBD1; j_call: TRBJ2-4
cdr3_aa: CAIKSTESSYNSPLHF; cdr3_nt: TGTGCCATCAAATCGACTGAGAGCTCCTATAATTCACCCCTCCACTTT; v_call: TRBV10-3; clone_size: NA; d_call: NA; j_call: TRBJ1-6
cdr3_aa: CASSLVATMGNEQFF; cdr3_nt: TGTGCCAGCAGCTTAGTGGCGACTATGGGTAATGAGCAGTTCTTC; v_call: TRBV7-2; clone_size: NA; d_call: NA; j_call: TRBJ2-1